This T cell receptor (beta chain) was identified during a study of cytomegalovirus exposure and HLA in healthy donors. General study points: A prior analysis recorded that most TCR beta V segments were productive about 90% or about 30% of the time. Reported results showed that the classifier diagnosed cytomegalovirus status with high specificity and sensitivity.

The PCR contained 60 Vbeta and 13 Jbeta primers. Measured with immunoSEQ multiplex PCR; TCRdb has only the in-frame clones, and not every one. The table includes approximately 220,000 clones, about four fifths detected once. In the case of this clone: Antigen: not known.

This clonotype originated in a man between 25 and 39 years old in good health and CMV-seronegative. Sequences were obtained from PBMCs.

CDR3 nucleotide sequence: TGCGCCAGCAGCGTGACACCTCCGAACACCGGGGAGCTGTTTTTT. It encodes CASSVTPPNTGELFF. V usage is TRBV5-1 and J usage is TRBJ2-2; D not resolved. V shed 4 bases and J shed 0 bases, with 10 bases lying between them. The V gene's germline CDR1 is SGHRS and CDR2 YFSETQ. The CDR3 is 15 amino acids.